This TCR beta chain was sequenced during a study of blood T cell repertoires in COVID-19. Study in general: Samples representing acute and convalescent COVID-19 were sourced from the United States, Italy and Spain. The cDNA or gDNA used as material had been derived from T cells, B-cell-depleted T cells, or PBMCs.

As originally analysed: Reference gene primer amplification gave nucleated cell count estimates. Only in-frame clones appear in the TCRdb table, and some are missing; sequencing was by immunoSEQ multiplex PCR. D and trimming were read from the DNA, whereas the V and J calls and clone size are those reported in that table. The sample has 200,000 or so clones, roughly 80% seen once. The sequencing input was peripheral blood. The clonotype originates from a woman older than 75 with acute or convalescent COVID-19.

CDR3 DNA sequence: TGTGCCATCACCGGTGGGGGTAGCGGGAGCGACGAGCAGTACTTC. Its translation: CAITGGGSGSDEQYF. The gene calls are TRBV10-3 and TRBJ2-7; the match to TRBD2 covers 9 bases. V shed 7 bases, J shed 5 bases, and the junction held 12 bases outside the gene matches. Germline assignment: CDR1 ENHRY and CDR2 SYGVKD. The CDR3 loop spans 15 amino acids.